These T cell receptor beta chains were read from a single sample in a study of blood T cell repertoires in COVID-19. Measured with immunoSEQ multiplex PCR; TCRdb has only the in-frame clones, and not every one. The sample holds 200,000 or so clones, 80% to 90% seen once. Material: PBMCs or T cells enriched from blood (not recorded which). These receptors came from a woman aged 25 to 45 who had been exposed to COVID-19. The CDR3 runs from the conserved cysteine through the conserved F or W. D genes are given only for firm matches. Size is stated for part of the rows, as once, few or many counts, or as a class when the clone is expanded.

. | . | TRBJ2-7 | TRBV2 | CASSNRVAYEQYF | TGTGCCAGCAGTAACAGGGTTGCCTACGAGCAGTACTTC
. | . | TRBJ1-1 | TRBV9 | CASSVVLGGKNTEAFF | TGTGCCAGCAGCGTAGTATTGGGGGGAAAAAACACTGAAGCTTTCTTT
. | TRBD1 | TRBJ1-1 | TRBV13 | CASSPSGGAEAFF | TGTGCCAGCAGCCCATCAGGGGGCGCCGAAGCTTTCTTT
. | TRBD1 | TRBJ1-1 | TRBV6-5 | CASWTGGGGTEAFF | TGTGCCAGTTGGACAGGGGGAGGAGGCACTGAAGCTTTCTTT
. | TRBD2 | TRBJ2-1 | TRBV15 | CATSRHRLAGEGIEQFF | TGTGCCACCAGCAGACACCGACTAGCGGGAGAAGGTATTGAGCAGTTCTTC
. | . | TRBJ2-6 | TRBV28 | CASSVGGGANVLTF | TGTGCCAGCAGTGTAGGAGGAGGGGCCAACGTCCTGACTTTC
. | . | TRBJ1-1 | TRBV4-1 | CASSQFRTVVNTEAFF | TGCGCCAGCAGCCAATTTCGGACAGTGGTAAACACTGAAGCTTTCTTT
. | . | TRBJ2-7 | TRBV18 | CASSRRGVIYEQYF | TGTGCCAGCTCACGACGCGGGGTAATATACGAGCAGTACTTC
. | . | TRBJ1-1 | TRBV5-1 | CASSFGTNTEAFF | TGCGCCAGCAGCTTTGGTACTAACACTGAAGCTTTCTTT
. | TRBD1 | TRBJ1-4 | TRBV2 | CASSDSTGGSNEKLFF | TGTGCCAGCAGTGACTCGACAGGGGGTTCCAATGAAAAACTGTTTTTT
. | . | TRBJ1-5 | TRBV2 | CASSDKDSGQPQHF | TGTGCCAGCAGCGACAAAGATAGCGGTCAGCCCCAGCATTTT
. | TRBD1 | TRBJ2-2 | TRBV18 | CASSPPGQGTGELFF | TGTGCCAGCTCACCACCGGGACAGGGAACCGGGGAGCTGTTTTTT
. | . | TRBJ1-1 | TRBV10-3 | CAISDTGRRTEAFF | TGTGCCATCAGCGACACAGGGCGCCGCACTGAAGCTTTCTTT
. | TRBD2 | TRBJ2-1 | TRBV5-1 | CASSLDGSGSGSEQFF | TGCGCCAGCAGCTTGGATGGTAGCGGGAGTGGGAGTGAGCAGTTCTTC
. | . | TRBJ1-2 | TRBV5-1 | CASSFPGVYGYTF | TGCGCCAGCAGCTTTCCAGGGGTTTATGGCTACACCTTC
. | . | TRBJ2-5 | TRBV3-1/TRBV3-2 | CASSSWGDQETQYF | TGTGCCAGCAGCTCGTGGGGGGACCAAGAGACCCAGTACTTC
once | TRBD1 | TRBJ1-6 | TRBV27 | CASSFSLDRGPALNSPLHF | TGTGCCAGCAGTTTCTCCCTAGACAGGGGCCCTGCCCTTAATTCACCCCTCCACTTT
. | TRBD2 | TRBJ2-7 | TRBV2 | CASSSRGGPYYEQYF | TGTGCCAGCAGTTCCCGGGGGGGTCCCTACTACGAGCAGTACTTC
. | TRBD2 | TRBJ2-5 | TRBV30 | CAWSWGGEETQYF | TGTGCCTGGAGCTGGGGGGGAGAAGAGACCCAGTACTTC
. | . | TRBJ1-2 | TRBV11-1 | CASSLRENYGYTF | TGTGCCAGCAGCTTACGCGAAAACTATGGCTACACCTTC
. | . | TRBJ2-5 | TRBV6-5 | CASRTGLETQYF | TGTGCCAGCAGGACCGGGTTAGAGACCCAGTACTTC
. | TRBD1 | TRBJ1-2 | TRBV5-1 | CASSDRGAGGYTF | TGCGCCAGCAGCGACAGGGGGGCGGGTGGCTACACCTTC
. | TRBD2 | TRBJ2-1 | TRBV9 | CASSVVSGRNNEQFF | TGTGCCAGCAGCGTAGTCAGCGGGAGGAACAATGAGCAGTTCTTC
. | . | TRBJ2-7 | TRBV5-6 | CASSYPSGTPYEQYF | TGTGCCAGCAGCTACCCTTCGGGTACACCCTACGAGCAGTACTTC
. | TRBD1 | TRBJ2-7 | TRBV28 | CASRPTGVSYEQYF | TGTGCCAGCAGGCCGACAGGGGTCTCCTACGAGCAGTACTTC
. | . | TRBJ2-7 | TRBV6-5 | CASSYGAGSSYEQYF | TGTGCCAGCAGTTACGGGGCGGGAAGCTCCTACGAGCAGTACTTC
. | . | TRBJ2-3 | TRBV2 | CASSGGGVADTQYF | TGTGCCAGCAGTGGAGGGGGGGTTGCAGATACGCAGTATTTT
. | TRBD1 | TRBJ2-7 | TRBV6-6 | CASTAAGTGDTEQYF | TGTGCCAGCACCGCGGCCGGGACAGGGGATACCGAGCAGTACTTC
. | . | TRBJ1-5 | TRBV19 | CASSSVFNQPQHF | TGTGCCAGTAGTAGTGTCTTCAATCAGCCCCAGCATTTT
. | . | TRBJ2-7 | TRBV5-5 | CASSFGRRYEQYF | TGTGCCAGCAGCTTCGGCAGGCGATACGAGCAGTACTTC
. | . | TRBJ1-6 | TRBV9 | CASGGSGNSPLHF | TGTGCCTCGGGAGGAAGCGGCAATTCACCCCTCCACTTT
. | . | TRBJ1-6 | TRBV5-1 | CASSFGQGKGSPLHF | TGCGCCAGCAGCTTCGGCCAGGGGAAGGGGTCACCCCTCCACTTT
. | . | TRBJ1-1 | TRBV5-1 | CASYPGNLMNTEAFF | TGCGCCTCCTATCCAGGGAATTTGATGAACACTGAAGCTTTCTTT
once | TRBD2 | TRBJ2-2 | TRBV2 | CASRGLAGELFF | TGTGCCAGCAGGGGACTAGCCGGGGAGCTGTTTTTT